This TCR beta chain was observed in a study of T cell repertoires in cytomegalovirus infection. Whole-study context: The authors used CMV epitopes that were HLA-C-restricted (recently identified) and HLA-B-restricted (well studied). From public TCR beta signatures came an indication of both CMV infection and matching HLA type.

Each CDR3 protein gets one entry after TCRdb re-called the reads with MiXCR. Of around 25,000 distinct CDR3 sequences in the sample, 20% to 25% were seen once. The CDR3 loop spans 14 amino acids. Trimming cost V 4 bases and J 6 bases, with 16 bases left between them. Germline V gene sequence: CDR1 ENHRY, CDR2 SYGVKD. There are a few counts of this clonotype. Its antigen remains unknown. Study-level results: Carriage of CMV together with the relevant HLA was identifiable through cumulative public TCR beta family frequency.

The clonotype comes from a human donor in good health (CMV status not recorded). Some clones in this sample may be carry-over from other donors' samples. This specimen was CD8+ T cells from cultured PBMCs, taken from culture after CMV antigen stimulation. The rearrangement joins TRBV10-3 to TRBJ2-7; tentatively, D is TRBD1 (5 bases). CDR3: CAISGGLTRLEQYF. The CDR3 DNA follows: TGTGCCATCAGTGGGGGCTTAACACGACTCGAGCAGTACTTC.